Described below is a single T cell receptor (beta chain) sequence and its context. Its antigen is still unknown. The CDR3 has 13 amino acids. Germline CDR1 is DFQATT and CDR2 is SNEGSKA (reference sequence). The V gene lost 6 bases and the J gene lost 5 bases, with 15 bases spanning the gap. The record originates from a study of vaccination and CD4 T cells after COVID-19. Study-wide context: At a median around 72 days (range 14 to 241) after dose two, post-vaccine samples were obtained.

The treatment denotes: roughly 10-day PBMC culture with coronavirus spike peptide pools or control peptides (ViraFEST assay). The study sequenced cultured CD4+ T cell DNA using the Oncomine TCR Beta short-read assay. TCRdb reprocessed the PCR reads with MiXCR, giving one entry per CDR3 protein. This repertoire shows 25,000 or so distinct CDR3 sequences, under 55% found once; its top ten account for 15% to 20%. The rearrangement joins TRBV20-1 to TRBJ2-3; D may match TRBD1 or TRBD2 (6 bases each). The sequences come from CD4+ T cells from blood, cultured in vitro, collected before SARS-CoV-2 vaccination. This clonotype originated in a human donor who received a COVID-19 vaccine. The CDR3 is CSAGGGYKDTQYF. CDR3 coding DNA: TGCAGTGCAGGAGGGGGGTATAAAGATACGCAGTATTTT.